One and the same sample provided the 27 T cell receptor beta chains below, sequenced in a study of CD8 T cells in Susac syndrome. The authors reverse transcribed roughly 0.5 to 1 ug RNA with random hexamers. Each CDR3 protein gets one entry after TCRdb re-called the immunoSEQ multiplex PCR reads with MiXCR. The sample contains 65,000 to 95,000 distinct CDR3 sequences, approximately 93% of which appear only once. Sequenced input: CD8+ T cells from PBMCs. All receptors derive from a human donor with Susac syndrome.

V and J are TRBV5-4 and TRBJ1-2; D is possibly TRBD1 (5 bases). The CDR3 spans 14 residues. Deletions cut 1 base from V and 6 bases from J, with 13 bases between. Germline V gene lookup returns CDR1 SGHNT and CDR2 YYREEE (reference sequence). The CDR3 nucleotides are TGTGCCAGCAGCTTGCCGGACATCTTTCATGGCTACACCTTC. As protein: CASSLPDIFHGYTF.

V and J are TRBV15 and TRBJ2-2, with D perhaps matching TRBD2 (6 bases). The V and J ends lost 5 bases and 6 bases respectively, with 25 bases between them. Germline V CDR1 and CDR2: LNHNV, YYDKDF (reference sequence). The CDR3 runs to 18 residues. The CDR3 sequence: CATSGTTGTYRGAGELFF. The CDR3 region has the DNA TGTGCCACCAGCGGAACGACCGGGACTTACCGTGGAGCCGGGGAGCTGTTTTTT.

This clonotype was seen a handful of times. The chain joins TRBV6-5 to TRBJ2-7; D is unresolved. V was cut by 7 bases and J by 2 bases, with 9 bases left in between. The CDR3 contains 12 residues. Per germline, CDR1 MNHEY and CDR2 SVGAGI. DNA of the CDR3: TGTGCCAGCATCGGAGAGGCCTACGAGCAGTACTTC. It is translated as CASIGEAYEQYF.

This clonotype was seen only a few times. The rearrangement links TRBV7-2 to TRBJ2-6; D gene ambiguous. This CDR3 spans 14 amino acids. Trimming left V 8 bases short and J 0 bases short, with 8 bases between. Germline CDR1 is SGHTA and CDR2 is FQGNSA. CDR3 bases: TGTGCCAGCGCTACGGGCTCTGGGGCCAACGTCCTGACTTTC. This codes for CASATGSGANVLTF.

The CDR3 spells CASSDGGYNSPLHF. The CDR3 nucleotides read TGTGCCAGCAGTGATGGGGGGTATAATTCACCCCTCCACTTT. This sequence joins TRBV25-1 and TRBJ1-6, with a tentative D call TRBD1 (5 bases). Germline V gene lookup returns CDR1 MGHDK and CDR2 SYGVNS. This CDR3 is 14 amino acids long. Trimming took 3 bases from V and 4 from J, leaving 7 bases between them.

The chain is built from TRBV7-8 and TRBJ2-1; the D is unclear. The CDR3 is made up of 13 amino acids. V shed 2 bases and J shed 5 bases, with 7 bases lying between them. Germline V lookup: CDR1 SGHVS, CDR2 FQNEAQ. DNA of the CDR3: TGTGCCAGCAGCTTATTTCAGGACAATGAGCAGTTCTTC. Amino acids: CASSLFQDNEQFF.

V gene TRBV12-3 or TRBV12-4 combines with J gene TRBJ2-5, with D unresolved. V was clipped by 0 bases and J by 2 bases, with 7 bases between them. The CDR3 sequence is 14 residues long. Written as DNA, the CDR3 is TGTGCCAGCAGTTTAGCGATCCGGCAAGAGACCCAGTACTTC. It translates to CASSLAIRQETQYF.

The gene calls are TRBV2 and TRBJ2-3, with D possibly TRBD1 on 6 matching bases. The CDR3 has 14 residues. From germline, CDR1 is SNHLY and CDR2 FYNNEI. As DNA, the CDR3 is TGTGCTACTAGTGGGGACACTTACACAGATACGCAGTATTTT. Its protein product is CATSGDTYTDTQYF. Looking up the rest from reference TRBV2 and TRBJ2-3 gives the full variable domain: EPEVTQTPSHQVTQMGQEVILRCVPISNHLYFYWYRQILGQKVEFLVSFYNNEISEKSEIFDDQFSVERPDGSNFTLKIRSTKLEDSAMYFCATSGDTYTDTQYFGPGTRLTVL.

V and J are TRBV29-1 and TRBJ2-3, with TRBD2 as a possible D gene (6 bases). The CDR3 consists of 17 residues. Trimming pared 3 bases from V and 5 bases from J, leaving 24 bases between. Germline CDR1 and CDR2: SQVTM and ANQGSEA. The CDR3 protein is CSVDSLSDLAAIDTQYF. Here the CDR3 DNA reads TGCAGCGTTGATTCACTATCGGACTTAGCGGCCATAGATACGCAGTATTTT.

V usage is TRBV27 and J usage is TRBJ1-4; D is unclear. Trimming shortened V by 6 bases and J by 8 bases, and 10 bases separated the two germline ends. The V gene's germline CDR1 is MNHEY and CDR2 SMNVEV (reference sequence). The CDR3 totals 12 residues. CDR3 amino acids: CASRGPGEKLFF. CDR3 DNA sequence: TGTGCCAGCAGGGGCCCCGGGGAAAAACTGTTTTTT. Filled out from reference TRBV27 and TRBJ1-4, the complete variable domain reads EAQVTQNPRYLITVTGKKLTVTCSQNMNHEYMSWYRQDPGLGLRQIYYSMNVEVTDKGDVPEGYKVSRKEKRNFPLILESPSPNQTSLYFCASRGPGEKLFFGSGTQLSVL.

This rearrangement joins TRBV30 to TRBJ2-2; D is ambiguous. From germline, CDR1 is GTSNPN and CDR2 SVGIG (reference sequence). This CDR3 is 14 amino acids long. The V end lost 2 bases, the J end lost 0 bases, and 7 bases lay between the germline ends. The CDR3 DNA follows: TGTGCCTGGAGTAAAGGGACGAACACCGGGGAGCTGTTTTTT. Translating gives CAWSKGTNTGELFF. The entire variable domain, with the rest obtained from reference TRBV30 and TRBJ2-2, is as follows: SQTIHQWPATLVQPVGSPLSLECTVEGTSNPNLYWYRQAAGRGLQLLFYSVGIGQISSEVPQNLSASRPQDRQFILSSKKLLLSDSGFYLCAWSKGTNTGELFFGEGSRLTVL.

This clonotype is a singleton in its sample. This rearrangement joins TRBV2 to TRBJ2-1; 9 bases match TRBD1. The germline CDR1 and CDR2 sequences are SNHLY and FYNNEI. Unmatched junction bases numbered 8, after V lost 6 bases and J lost 5 bases. CDR3 size: 15 residues. The CDR3 spells CASRDRDRVNNEQFF. DNA for the CDR3: TGTGCCAGCAGGGACCGGGACAGGGTAAACAATGAGCAGTTCTTC.

The chain uses TRBV28 and TRBJ1-5; TRBD1 is a possible D gene (6 bases). This CDR3 region has 14 residues. Trimming cost V 7 bases and J 3 bases, with 13 bases left between them. CDR1 is MDHEN, CDR2 SYDVKM, per germline. The CDR3: CASTYGTYNQPQHF. CDR3 DNA sequence: TGTGCCAGCACTTACGGGACATACAATCAGCCCCAGCATTTT.

V is TRBV30 and J is TRBJ1-5; D is perhaps TRBD1 (6 bases). This CDR3 has 14 amino acids. V shed 1 base and J shed 4 bases, with 11 bases lying between them. Germline CDR1 reads GTSNPN; CDR2 reads SVGIG (reference sequence). In DNA form, the CDR3 reads TGTGCCTGGAGTGAGGGGGGACATAATCAGCCCCAGCATTTT. Amino acid sequence: CAWSEGGHNQPQHF.

The genes are TRBV13 and TRBJ1-5, with D possibly matching TRBD1 (5 bases). With 3 bases removed from V and 3 bases from J, the gap between germline ends came to 9 bases. Per the germline V gene, CDR1 is PRHDT and CDR2 is FYEKMQ (reference sequence). The CDR3 extends over 14 amino acids. Written as DNA, the CDR3 is TGTGCCAGCAGCTTGCGGGGGTACAATCAGCCCCAGCATTTT. It translates to CASSLRGYNQPQHF. The full variable domain, completed using reference TRBV13 and TRBJ1-5, is AAGVIQSPRHLIKEKRETATLKCYPIPRHDTVYWYQQGPGQDPQFLISFYEKMQSDKGSIPDRFSAQQFSDYHSELNMSSLELGDSALYFCASSLRGYNQPQHFGDGTRLSIL.

The chain uses TRBV6-2 or TRBV6-3 and TRBJ2-7; D remains unclear. V lost 2 bases, J lost 7 bases, and 6 bases lay in between. CDR1 and CDR2 (germline): MNHEY, SVGEGT. The CDR3 contains 11 residues. The CDR3 region is CASSYGGEQYF. Written as DNA, the CDR3 is TGTGCCAGCAGTTACGGTGGAGAGCAGTACTTC.

V gene TRBV5-1 combines with J gene TRBJ2-7; a possible D gene is TRBD2 (5 bases). The CDR3 sequence is 15 residues long. V was trimmed by 0 bases and J by 6 bases, leaving 16 bases between them. Germline CDR1 and CDR2: SGHRS and YFSETQ. The CDR3 bases are TGCGCCAGCAGCTTGGGTCCGACAACCGGAGGCGAGCAGTACTTC. Protein sequence: CASSLGPTTGGEQYF. Looking up the rest from reference TRBV5-1 and TRBJ2-7 gives the full variable domain: KAGVTQTPRYLIKTRGQQVTLSCSPISGHRSVSWYQQTPGQGLQFLFEYFSETQRNKGNFPGRFSGRQFSNSRSEMNVSTLELGDSALYLCASSLGPTTGGEQYFGPGTRLTVT.

The J gene is TRBJ2-1, the V gene TRBV5-4; D call uncertain. The CDR3 extends over 13 amino acids. Per the germline V gene, CDR1 is SGHNT and CDR2 is YYREEE (reference sequence). V was trimmed by 0 bases and J by 10 bases, leaving 11 bases between them. CDR3 in amino acids: CASSLEGLAEQFF. The CDR3 bases are TGTGCCAGCAGCTTGGAAGGGCTGGCCGAGCAGTTCTTC.

This clonotype was seen only a few times. The genes are TRBV30 and TRBJ2-7, with D possibly being TRBD2 (6 bases). The CDR3 contains 12 residues. Trimming stripped 0 bases from V and 7 bases from J, with 10 bases between. Germline V lookup: CDR1 GTSNPN, CDR2 SVGIG (reference sequence). CDR3: CAWSVTAGEQYF. CDR3 DNA: TGTGCCTGGAGTGTAACGGCGGGAGAGCAGTACTTC.

V usage is TRBV5-1 and J usage is TRBJ1-2; 10 nucleotides match TRBD1. The V gene end was trimmed by 1 base and the J gene end by 2 bases; junction bases not matched to a gene: 2. CDR1 is SGHRS and CDR2 is YFSETQ in the germline V gene. The CDR3 runs to 15 residues. This chain's CDR3 is CASSLLGQGNYGYTF. The CDR3 DNA reads as TGCGCCAGCAGCTTGTTGGGACAGGGGAACTATGGCTACACCTTC.

The gene calls are TRBV6-5 and TRBJ2-7, with TRBD2 matching over 7 bases. With V trimmed by 4 bases and J by 3 bases, 9 bases remained unmatched. Germline V gives CDR1 MNHEY, CDR2 SVGAGI. This CDR3 is 15 amino acids long. CDR3 sequence (DNA): TGTGCCAGCAGTTTTGTGGCTAGCGGAAACTACGAGCAGTACTTC. Translating it yields CASSFVASGNYEQYF.

The chain is built from TRBV6-5 and TRBJ2-1; D uncertain. Trimming stripped 8 bases from V and 2 bases from J, with 16 bases between. CDR3 length equals 15 residues. Germline V gives CDR1 MNHEY, CDR2 SVGAGI. CDR3 sequence (DNA): TGTGCCAGCGCGGTCGGCAGCCCAGCCTACAATGAGCAGTTCTTC. This sequence encodes CASAVGSPAYNEQFF.

The chain employs TRBV28 and TRBJ1-6; the D is unclear. The germline gives CDR1 MDHEN, CDR2 SYDVKM. Trimming removed 3 bases from V and 7 bases from J, with 7 bases in between. The CDR3 contains 13 residues. Here the CDR3 DNA reads TGTGCCAGCAGTTTTCACGAAAATTCACCCCTCCACTTT. This translates into CASSFHENSPLHF.

The chain has TRBV7-9 and TRBJ2-1; 10 bases match TRBD1. The CDR3 contains 15 residues. V was clipped by 5 bases and J by 10 bases; unmatched bases: 11. The germline V gene encodes CDR1 SEHNR and CDR2 FQNEAQ (reference sequence). In DNA form, the CDR3 reads TGTGCCAGCAGCCGGGCGACCGGGACAGGGGCCGAGCAGTTCTTC. This translates into CASSRATGTGAEQFF.

V usage is TRBV6-5 and J usage is TRBJ2-3, with 7 bases lining up with TRBD1. Trimming removed 5 bases from V and 2 bases from J; junction bases left unmatched: 4. CDR1 MNHEY and CDR2 SVGAGI come from the germline V gene. This CDR3 is 14 amino acids long. CDR3 sequence: CASSRTGYTDTQYF. The CDR3 DNA follows: TGTGCCAGCAGTCGGACAGGCTACACAGATACGCAGTATTTT.

The CDR3 sequence: CASSEGTANTGELFF. The CDR3 bases are TGTGCCAGCAGCGAGGGGACAGCGAACACCGGGGAGCTGTTTTTT. The V gene is TRBV9, the J gene TRBJ2-2; TRBD1 aligns across 7 bases. The CDR3 consists of 15 residues. V trimming: 3 bases; J trimming: 0 bases; junction bases outside the gene matches: 2. Germline V gives CDR1 SGDLS, CDR2 YYNGEE.

The gene calls are TRBV12-3 or TRBV12-4 and TRBJ1-2; D is ambiguous. V shed 2 bases and J shed 4 bases, with 8 bases lying between them. The CDR3 has 13 amino acids. CDR3 protein: CASSLLLLYGYTF. CDR3 nucleotides: TGTGCCAGCAGTTTATTACTGCTCTATGGCTACACCTTC.